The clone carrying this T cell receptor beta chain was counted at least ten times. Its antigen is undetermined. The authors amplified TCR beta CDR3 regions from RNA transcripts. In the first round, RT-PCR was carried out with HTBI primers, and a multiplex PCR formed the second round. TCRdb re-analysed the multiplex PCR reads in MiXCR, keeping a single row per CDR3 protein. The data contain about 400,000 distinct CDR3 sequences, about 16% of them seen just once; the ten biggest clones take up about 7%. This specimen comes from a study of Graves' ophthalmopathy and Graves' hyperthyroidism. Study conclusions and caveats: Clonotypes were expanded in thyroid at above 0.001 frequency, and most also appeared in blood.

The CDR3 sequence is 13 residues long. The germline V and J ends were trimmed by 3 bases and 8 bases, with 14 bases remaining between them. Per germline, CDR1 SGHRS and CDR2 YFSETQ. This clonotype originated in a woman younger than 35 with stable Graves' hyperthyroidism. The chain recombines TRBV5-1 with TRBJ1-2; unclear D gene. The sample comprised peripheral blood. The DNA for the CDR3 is TGCGCCAGCAGCTCCGCCCCTATTAGAGGCTACACCTTC. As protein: CASSSAPIRGYTF.